The rows below give T cell receptor beta chains drawn from one sample of a study of CD4+ T cells in melanoma. Method: immunoSEQ multiplex PCR; TCRdb's copy keeps in-frame clones and lacks some. The data contain around 9,500 clones, around 72% of them singletons. Specimen: tumor tissue. Source of these receptors: a human donor with melanoma. Each CDR3 is given with its conserved first and last residue. Fields, in order: D gene, V gene, clone size, J gene, CDR3 protein, CDR3 DNA. D genes are given only for firm matches. Clone size is given for some rows only: seen once, a few or many times, or a class if the clone is expanded.

-	TRBV5-4	-	TRBJ2-7	CASSAPGMSYEQYF	TGTGCCAGCAGCGCTCCGGGCATGTCCTACGAGCAGTACTTC
-	TRBV9	-	TRBJ1-2	CASSVGTSFNYGYTF	TGTGCCAGCAGCGTAGGAACCTCTTTTAACTATGGCTACACCTTC
-	TRBV4-1	-	TRBJ1-5	CASSQASNQPQHF	TGCGCCAGCAGCCAAGCCAGCAATCAGCCCCAGCATTTT
-	TRBV11-1	-	TRBJ1-1	CASSLDGLNTEAFF	TGTGCCAGCAGCTTAGACGGGTTGAACACTGAAGCTTTCTTT
TRBD2	TRBV30	-	TRBJ2-3	CAWSVLAGGRGDTQYF	TGTGCCTGGAGTGTACTAGCGGGGGGGCGTGGAGATACGCAGTATTTT
-	TRBV7-9	-	TRBJ1-4	CASSPGLSGQTSKDEKLFF	TGTGCCAGCAGCCCCGGTCTTTCAGGGCAAACGAGTAAGGATGAAAAACTGTTTTTT
-	TRBV5-1	-	TRBJ1-2	CASSSSWGGTDYGYTF	TGCGCCAGCAGCTCATCCTGGGGGGGAACTGACTATGGCTACACCTTC
-	TRBV13	-	TRBJ2-2	CASKSGGYTGELFF	TGTGCCAGCAAATCCGGCGGCTACACCGGGGAGCTGTTTTTT
-	TRBV2	-	TRBJ2-6	CATASRPRVLDPSGANVLTF	TGTGCTACCGCCTCAAGGCCGAGGGTACTCGACCCCTCTGGGGCCAACGTCCTGACTTTC
TRBD1	TRBV7-9	-	TRBJ2-7	CASSSRDRTYEQYF	TGTGCCAGCAGCTCCCGGGACAGGACCTACGAGCAGTACTTC
-	TRBV18	-	TRBJ2-5	CASSPYTGTQYF	TGTGCCAGCTCACCATATACGGGGACCCAGTACTTC
TRBD2	TRBV18	-	TRBJ2-1	CASGTRTSGGAAEEQFF	TGTGCCAGCGGGACGCGGACTAGCGGGGGGGCGGCAGAGGAGCAGTTCTTC
TRBD1	TRBV6-5	few	TRBJ1-1	CASSHRGEAFF	TGTGCCAGCAGCCACAGGGGAGAGGCTTTCTTT
-	TRBV2	-	TRBJ2-3	CASSRDLGTDTQYF	TGTGCCAGCAGCCGGGACCTCGGCACAGATACGCAGTATTTT
-	TRBV30	-	TRBJ1-1	CAWSVLLTEAFF	TGTGCCTGGAGTGTACTTCTCACTGAAGCTTTCTTT
TRBD2	TRBV5-1	-	TRBJ2-1	CASSSGGAYNEQFF	TGCGCCAGCAGCAGCGGGGGGGCCTACAATGAGCAGTTCTTC
TRBD1	TRBV11-2	-	TRBJ1-6	CASSERPTGAGNNSPLHF	TGTGCCAGCAGCGAGCGTCCGACAGGGGCCGGGAATAATTCACCCCTCCACTTT
-	TRBV9	-	TRBJ2-7	CASSQDSVPYEQYF	TGTGCCAGCAGCCAAGACTCCGTTCCCTACGAGCAGTACTTC
-	TRBV11-2	-	TRBJ1-1	CASSAAQGSEAFF	TGTGCCAGCAGCGCTGCGCAGGGATCCGAAGCTTTCTTT
-	TRBV2	few	TRBJ2-7	CANLDIGYEQYF	TGTGCCAACCTGGACATAGGCTACGAGCAGTACTTC
-	TRBV30	-	TRBJ1-5	CAWSVGSNQPQHF	TGTGCCTGGAGTGTAGGTAGCAATCAGCCCCAGCATTTT
-	TRBV7-6	once	TRBJ1-5	CASSLGVRAAVGPQHF	TGTGCCAGCAGCTTAGGTGTGCGGGCGGCCGTAGGGCCCCAGCATTTT
-	TRBV19	-	TRBJ1-1	CASSIAPYLEGENTEAFF	TGTGCCAGTAGTATTGCTCCCTATTTGGAGGGAGAAAACACTGAAGCTTTCTTT
TRBD1	TRBV6-1	-	TRBJ1-1	CASSDGTGGATTEAFF	TGTGCCAGCAGTGACGGGACAGGGGGCGCGACCACTGAAGCTTTCTTT
TRBD1	TRBV29-1	once	TRBJ1-2	CSVAEQGGERGFYPF	TGCAGCGTGGCGGAACAGGGGGGAGAGCGGGGTTTTTATCCCTTC
-	TRBV4-1	once	TRBJ2-2	CASSQDRLNTGELFF	TGCGCCAGCAGCCAAGATAGGCTGAACACCGGGGAGCTGTTTTTT